The clone carrying this T cell receptor beta chain was seen at least ten times. Its antigen is unidentified. Isolation of PBMCs gave at least 7 million cells per sample. RNA extraction gave at least 5 micrograms of total RNA per sample. The CDR3 runs to 12 residues. V shed 5 bases and J shed 2 bases, with 9 bases lying between them. CDR1 and CDR2 (germline): SQVTM, ANQGSEA. This sample was taken from a study of blood T cells in healthy people across ages. The use of a sample-barcoded 5' primer and a J-beta primer mix characterized a second PCR of roughly 7 to 12 cycles. TCRdb processed the 5' RACE reads anew with MiXCR; each CDR3 protein has one entry. The data contain around 1.5 million distinct CDR3 sequences, 42% of them singletons. Study-wide findings and caveats: Fewer expanded clones and more diversity marked long-lived versus aged donors. Considered underestimates were the diversity estimates obtained from one million T cells.

The chain uses TRBV29-1 and TRBJ2-5; D is ambiguous. This receptor was taken from a young woman in good health. The sequenced sample was blood. The CDR3 here is CSVSRNQETQYF. The DNA of the CDR3 is TGCAGCGTTTCCCGGAATCAAGAGACCCAGTACTTC.